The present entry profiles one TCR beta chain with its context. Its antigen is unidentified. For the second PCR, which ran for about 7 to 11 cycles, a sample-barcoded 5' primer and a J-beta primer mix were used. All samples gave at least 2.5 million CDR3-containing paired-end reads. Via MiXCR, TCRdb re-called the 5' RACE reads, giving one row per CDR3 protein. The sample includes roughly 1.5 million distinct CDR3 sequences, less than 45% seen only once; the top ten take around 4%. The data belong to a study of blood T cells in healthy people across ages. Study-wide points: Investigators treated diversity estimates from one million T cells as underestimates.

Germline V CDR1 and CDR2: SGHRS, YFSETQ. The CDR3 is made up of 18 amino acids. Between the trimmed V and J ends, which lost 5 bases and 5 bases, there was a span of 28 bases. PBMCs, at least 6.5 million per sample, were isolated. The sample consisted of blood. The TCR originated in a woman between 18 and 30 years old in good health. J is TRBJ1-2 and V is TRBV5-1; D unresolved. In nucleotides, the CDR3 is TGCGCCAGCAGGCATCGTGGAAGCACGGTGAAACCTATTTATGGCTACACCTTC. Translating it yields CASRHRGSTVKPIYGYTF.